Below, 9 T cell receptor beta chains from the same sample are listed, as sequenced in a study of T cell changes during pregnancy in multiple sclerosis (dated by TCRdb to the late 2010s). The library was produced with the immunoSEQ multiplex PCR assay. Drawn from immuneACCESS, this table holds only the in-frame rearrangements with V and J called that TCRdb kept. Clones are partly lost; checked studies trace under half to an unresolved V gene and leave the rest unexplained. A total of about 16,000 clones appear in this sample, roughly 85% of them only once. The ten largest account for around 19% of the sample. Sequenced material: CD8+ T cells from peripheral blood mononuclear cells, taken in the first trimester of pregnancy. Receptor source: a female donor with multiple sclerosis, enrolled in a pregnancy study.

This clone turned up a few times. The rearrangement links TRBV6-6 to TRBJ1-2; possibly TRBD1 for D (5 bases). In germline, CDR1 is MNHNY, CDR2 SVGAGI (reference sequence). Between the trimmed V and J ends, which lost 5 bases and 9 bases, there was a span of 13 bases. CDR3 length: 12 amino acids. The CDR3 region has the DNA TGTGCCAGCAGTCACGAAAAGGGGAGCTACACCTTC. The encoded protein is CASSHEKGSYTF.

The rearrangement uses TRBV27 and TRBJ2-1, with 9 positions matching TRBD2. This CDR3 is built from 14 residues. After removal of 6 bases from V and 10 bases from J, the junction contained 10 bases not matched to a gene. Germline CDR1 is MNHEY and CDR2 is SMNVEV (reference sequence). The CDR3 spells CASRGLGGRGEQFF. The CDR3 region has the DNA TGTGCCAGCAGAGGTTTAGGCGGGAGGGGGGAGCAGTTCTTC.

The CDR3 bases are TGTGCCACCACGGGGTTCAAGCTTAGCAATCAGCCCCAGCATTTT. Its translation: CATTGFKLSNQPQHF. The rearrangement joins TRBV13 to TRBJ1-5; no clear D gene. This CDR3 is 15 amino acids long. V dropped 10 bases and J dropped 0 bases, with 16 bases sitting between them. Germline V gene data show CDR1 as PRHDT and CDR2 as FYEKMQ (reference sequence).

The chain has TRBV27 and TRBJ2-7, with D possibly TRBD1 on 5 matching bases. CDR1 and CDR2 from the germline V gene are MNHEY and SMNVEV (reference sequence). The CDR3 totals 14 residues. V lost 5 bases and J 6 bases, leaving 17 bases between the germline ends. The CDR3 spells CASSPRPRAGEQYF. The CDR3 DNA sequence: TGTGCCAGCAGTCCCCGACCCAGGGCAGGCGAGCAGTACTTC.

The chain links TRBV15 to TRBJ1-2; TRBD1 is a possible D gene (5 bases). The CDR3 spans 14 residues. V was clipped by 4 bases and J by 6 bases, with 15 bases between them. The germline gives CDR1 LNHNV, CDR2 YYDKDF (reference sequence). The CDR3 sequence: CATSKVRVYDGYTF. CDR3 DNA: TGTGCCACCAGCAAGGTCAGGGTATATGATGGCTACACCTTC.

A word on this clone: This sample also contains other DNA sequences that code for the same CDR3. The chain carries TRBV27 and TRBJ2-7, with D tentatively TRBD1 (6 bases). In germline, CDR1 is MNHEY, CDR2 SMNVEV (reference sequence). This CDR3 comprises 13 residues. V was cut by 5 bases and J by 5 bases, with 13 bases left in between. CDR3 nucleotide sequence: TGTGCCAGCAGTCCAACAGGGATCCACGAGCAGTACTTC. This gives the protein CASSPTGIHEQYF.

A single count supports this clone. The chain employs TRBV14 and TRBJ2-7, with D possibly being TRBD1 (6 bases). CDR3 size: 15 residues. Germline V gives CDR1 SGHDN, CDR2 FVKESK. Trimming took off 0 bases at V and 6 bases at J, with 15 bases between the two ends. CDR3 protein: CASSQDLLGAAEQYF. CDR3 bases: TGTGCCAGCAGCCAAGATTTGTTGGGGGCTGCCGAGCAGTACTTC. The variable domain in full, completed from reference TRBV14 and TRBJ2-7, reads EAGVTQFPSHSVIEKGQTVTLRCDPISGHDNLYWYRRVMGKEIKFLLHFVKESKQDESGMPNNRFLAERTGGTYSTLKVQPAELEDSGVYFCASSQDLLGAAEQYFGPGTRLTVT.

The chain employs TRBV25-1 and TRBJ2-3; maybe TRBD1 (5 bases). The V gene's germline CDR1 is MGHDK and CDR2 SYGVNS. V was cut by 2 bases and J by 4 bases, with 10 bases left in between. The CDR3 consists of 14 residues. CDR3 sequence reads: CASSEPGSPDTQYF. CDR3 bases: TGTGCCAGCAGTGAACCAGGGTCCCCAGATACGCAGTATTTT. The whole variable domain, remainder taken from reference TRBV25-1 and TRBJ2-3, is EADIYQTPRYLVIGTGKKITLECSQTMGHDKMYWYQQDPGMELHLIHYSYGVNSTEKGDLSSESTVSRIRTEHFPLTLESARPSHTSQYLCASSEPGSPDTQYFGPGTRLTVL.

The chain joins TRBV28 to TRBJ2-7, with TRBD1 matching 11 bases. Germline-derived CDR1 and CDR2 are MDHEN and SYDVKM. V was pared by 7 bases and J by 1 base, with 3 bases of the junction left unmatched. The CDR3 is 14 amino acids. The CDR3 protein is CASTGTGGSYEQYF. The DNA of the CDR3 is TGTGCCAGCACGGGGACAGGGGGTTCCTACGAGCAGTACTTC.